The TCR beta chain described here comes from a study of cytomegalovirus exposure and HLA in healthy donors. The PCR contained 60 Vbeta and 13 Jbeta primers. Data came from immunoSEQ multiplex PCR; TCRdb stores just in-frame clones and leaves some out. The sample yields about 82,000 clones, about two thirds seen once. V lost 3 bases to trimming and J lost 5 bases, with 16 bases between them. The CDR3 is 15 amino acids. Germline CDR1 and CDR2: GTSNPN and SVGIG (reference sequence). The clonotype comes from a woman between 50 and 59 years old in good health and CMV-seropositive. The V gene is TRBV30, the J gene TRBJ1-4; possible D gene TRBD1, 6 bases. The material sequenced was PBMCs. The CDR3 DNA is TGTGCCTGGAGCGCCGCTTGGGGGCAGAATGAAAAACTGTTTTTT. Its translation is CAWSAAWGQNEKLFF.